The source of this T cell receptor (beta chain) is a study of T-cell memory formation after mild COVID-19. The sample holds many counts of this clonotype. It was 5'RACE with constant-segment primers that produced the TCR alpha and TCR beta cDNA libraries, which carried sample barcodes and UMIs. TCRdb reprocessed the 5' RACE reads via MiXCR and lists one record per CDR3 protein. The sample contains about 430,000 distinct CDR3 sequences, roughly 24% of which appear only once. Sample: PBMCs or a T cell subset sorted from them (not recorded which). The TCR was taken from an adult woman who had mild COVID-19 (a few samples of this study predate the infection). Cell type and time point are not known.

The CDR3 nucleotides read TGCGCCAGCGCCGCCATGCCGGGGGCCAGCAATCAGCCCCAGCATTTT. It yields the protein CASAAMPGASNQPQHF. V and J are TRBV5-1 and TRBJ1-5, with D perhaps matching TRBD1 (6 bases). This CDR3 is 16 amino acids long. V gave up 7 bases and J gave up 1 base, with 18 bases separating them. The germline V gene encodes CDR1 SGHRS and CDR2 YFSETQ. Looking up the rest from reference TRBV5-1 and TRBJ1-5 gives the full variable domain: KAGVTQTPRYLIKTRGQQVTLSCSPISGHRSVSWYQQTPGQGLQFLFEYFSETQRNKGNFPGRFSGRQFSNSRSEMNVSTLELGDSALYLCASAAMPGASNQPQHFGDGTRLSIL.